This T cell receptor beta chain was recovered during a study of T cell responses to AZD1222 COVID-19 vaccine. With regard to this clone: What it binds is not known.

Method: immunoSEQ multiplex PCR; TCRdb's copy keeps in-frame clones and lacks some. The repertoire has 80,000 to 100,000 clones, roughly 90% of them found once; the top ten carry about 14%. Study-level points and caveats: Baseline testing showed seropositivity in only 5 or 6 AZD1222 recipients.

The clonotype originates from an adult in good health. The sequences come from peripheral blood, collected on day 0 of AZD1222 vaccination.

The CDR3 DNA sequence: TGTGCCAGCAGCGCCGGGACAGCCCTTAACGAGCAGTACTTC. It specifies CASSAGTALNEQYF. This chain joins TRBV9 and TRBJ2-7; 7 nucleotides line up with TRBD1. J lost 5 bases, V lost 3 bases, and 8 bases had no gene match. The CDR3 is 14 amino acids. Germline assignment: CDR1 SGDLS and CDR2 YYNGEE.